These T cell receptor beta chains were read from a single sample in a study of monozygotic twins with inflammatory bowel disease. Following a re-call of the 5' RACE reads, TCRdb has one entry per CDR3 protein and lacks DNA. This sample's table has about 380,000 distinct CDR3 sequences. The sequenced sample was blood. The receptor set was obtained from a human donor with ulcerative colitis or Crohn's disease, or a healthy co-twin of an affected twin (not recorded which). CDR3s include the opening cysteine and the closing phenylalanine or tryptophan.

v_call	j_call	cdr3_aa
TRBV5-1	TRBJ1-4	CASSLDPGAGEKLFF
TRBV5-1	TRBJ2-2	CASSLAGRSGELFF
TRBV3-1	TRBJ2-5	CASSLRDSIQETQYF
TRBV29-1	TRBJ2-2	CSVTSGGGVAGELFF
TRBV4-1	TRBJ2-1	CASSQDPGRGYNEQFF
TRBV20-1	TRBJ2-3	CSARRLAGDPSTDTQYF
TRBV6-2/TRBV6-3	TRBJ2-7	CASSPSGITTEQYF
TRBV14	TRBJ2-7	CASSPSFAEQYF
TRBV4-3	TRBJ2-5	CASSPWGSGAQETQYF
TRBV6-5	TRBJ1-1	CASSQTVNTEAFF
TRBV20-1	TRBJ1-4	CSATDPQGDSTNEKLFF
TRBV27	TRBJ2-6	CASSLPGAGANVLTF
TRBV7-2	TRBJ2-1	CASSYTPPPAGEQFF
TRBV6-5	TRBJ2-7	CASSYEGNSYEQYF
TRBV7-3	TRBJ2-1	CASSQDTGSYNEQFF
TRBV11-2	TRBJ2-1	CASSGPAGTYNEQFF
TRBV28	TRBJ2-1	CASTSVGSSSYNEQFF
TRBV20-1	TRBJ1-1	CSAARRDRNTEAFF
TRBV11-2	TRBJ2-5	CASSSRGLAGGPVQETQYF
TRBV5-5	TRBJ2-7	CASSSTTGNHYEQYF
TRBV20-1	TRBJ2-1	CSTRGGGMGLAVYNEQFF
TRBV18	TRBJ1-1	CASSPSQGAGVGAFF
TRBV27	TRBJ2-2	CASSLRFRTGELFF
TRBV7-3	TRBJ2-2	CASSLYRGRTVTGELFF
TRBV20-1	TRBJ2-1	CSAKTRGGNNEQFF